One T cell receptor beta chain is described in this entry. Its cognate antigen is unknown. This sample stems from a study of blood T cells in healthy people across ages. For the second PCR, which ran for 7 to 11 cycles, a sample-barcoded 5' primer and a J-beta primer mix were used. At least 2.5 million CDR3-containing paired-end reads were obtained per sample. TCRdb passed the 5' RACE reads through MiXCR, listing each CDR3 protein once. Here the sample spans roughly 500,000 distinct CDR3 sequences, 27% being singletons. Total RNA, at least 6 micrograms per sample, was extracted from PBMCs. Study-level findings and limits: CMV infection status of these donors was not known.

The CDR3 has 16 residues. V dropped 4 bases and J dropped 6 bases, with 23 bases sitting between them. The germline V gene has CDR1 SGHRS and CDR2 YFSETQ. The sequencing input was blood. V and J are TRBV5-1 and TRBJ2-7; the D call may be TRBD1 or TRBD2 (6 bases each). The origin of this receptor is a woman between 65 and 79 years old in good health. CDR3 DNA sequence: TGCGCCAGCAGCCTGTACGGGGGCCCAAACGACCGCGAGCAGTACTTC. Its translation: CASSLYGGPNDREQYF. Using reference TRBV5-1 and TRBJ2-7 for the parts outside the CDR3, the full variable domain is KAGVTQTPRYLIKTRGQQVTLSCSPISGHRSVSWYQQTPGQGLQFLFEYFSETQRNKGNFPGRFSGRQFSNSRSEMNVSTLELGDSALYLCASSLYGGPNDREQYFGPGTRLTVT.